The 30 T cell receptor beta chains presented below share a single source sample, sequenced in a study of identical twins. TCRdb called the 5' RACE reads again in MiXCR, with one record for every CDR3 protein. Counted here are 350,000 or so distinct CDR3 sequences, 7% to 9.5% occurring once; the ten biggest clones make up 7.5% to 9.5%. The sequenced sample was naive T cells sorted from blood. These TCRs come from a woman between 50 and 59 years old in good health.

This clonotype showed up just a few times. The chain couples TRBV15 to TRBJ2-1; D may be TRBD1 (6 bases). The CDR3 is 17 residues long. Germline V CDR1 and CDR2: LNHNV, YYDKDF (reference sequence). The V gene lost 0 bases and the J gene lost 6 bases, with 18 bases spanning the gap. CDR3 DNA sequence: TGTGCCACCAGCAGAGACCAAGGGGGTCTAGTTGTCAATGAGCAGTTCTTC. Its protein is CATSRDQGGLVVNEQFF.

The sample holds a few counts of this clonotype. The gene calls are TRBV27 and TRBJ1-1, with D perhaps TRBD1 (6 bases). CDR1 MNHEY and CDR2 SMNVEV come from the germline V gene (reference sequence). This CDR3 contains 13 residues. The V gene lost 6 bases and the J gene lost 7 bases, with 15 bases spanning the gap. The CDR3 loop reads CASRPWTANEAFF. Written as DNA, the CDR3 is TGTGCCAGCAGACCTTGGACAGCAAATGAAGCTTTCTTT.

This clonotype was observed many times. This chain uses TRBV5-1 with TRBJ2-1; tentative D call: TRBD2 (7 bases). CDR3 length: 14 amino acids. CDR1 is SGHRS, CDR2 YFSETQ, per germline. The V end was cut by 4 bases, the J end by 7 bases, with 15 bases between. The CDR3 sequence: CASSLEGGTNEQFF. CDR3 DNA: TGCGCCAGCAGCCTAGAGGGGGGGACTAATGAGCAGTTCTTC.

The chain links TRBV20-1 to TRBJ1-6; D gene ambiguous. Germline V CDR1 and CDR2: DFQATT, SNEGSKA (reference sequence). Trimming pared 3 bases from V and 6 bases from J, leaving 6 bases between. The length of the CDR3 is 12 residues. CDR3 protein: CSASVRNSPLHF. The CDR3 nucleotides read TGCAGTGCTAGTGTCCGTAATTCACCCCTCCACTTT.

This clonotype was seen only a few times. The chain links TRBV10-2 to TRBJ1-2; the match to TRBD1 covers 9 bases. This CDR3 spans 14 amino acids. The germline CDR1 and CDR2 sequences are WSHSY and SAAADI. V trimming: 6 bases; J trimming: 6 bases; junction bases outside the gene matches: 8. The DNA of the CDR3 is TGCGCCAGCAGCCAGGACAGGGGAGGTGATGGCTACACCTTC. Translated: CASSQDRGGDGYTF.

This clonotype was seen a few times. The chain carries TRBV20-1 and TRBJ2-4; 8 bases align to TRBD1. Germline-derived CDR1 and CDR2 are DFQATT and SNEGSKA (reference sequence). This CDR3 has 14 residues. The CDR3 is CSGVGGQAKNIQYF. The CDR3 DNA follows: TGCAGCGGGGTAGGGGGACAGGCTAAAAACATTCAGTACTTC.

At least ten counts were recorded for this clonotype. The J gene is TRBJ2-5, the V gene TRBV5-1, with D possibly being TRBD1 or TRBD2 (5 bases each). Trimming removed 3 bases from V and 5 bases from J, with 11 bases in between. The CDR3 contains 13 residues. Germline V gives CDR1 SGHRS, CDR2 YFSETQ. The CDR3 sequence is CASSSLAGETQYF. The CDR3 bases are TGCGCCAGCAGCTCTCTAGCAGGGGAGACCCAGTACTTC.

In its sample, this clonotype was seen many times. The V call is TRBV7-9, the J call TRBJ2-1, with 10 bases aligning to TRBD2. Germline values: CDR1 SEHNR, CDR2 FQNEAQ (reference sequence). Losses at the gene ends were 6 bases for V and 8 bases for J; bases not matched to a gene: 10. The CDR3 covers 15 residues. CDR3 in amino acids: CASSWTSGRIDEQFF. The DNA for the CDR3 is TGTGCCAGCAGTTGGACTAGCGGTAGAATCGATGAGCAGTTCTTC.

The sample holds many counts of this clonotype. The V gene is TRBV27, the J gene TRBJ1-2; 7 bases are a match to TRBD1. J lost 3 bases, V lost 5 bases, and 12 bases had no gene match. The CDR3 sequence is 16 residues long. Germline CDR1 and CDR2: MNHEY and SMNVEV (reference sequence). CDR3 sequence reads: CASSPIFDRADYGYTF. In DNA, the CDR3 is TGTGCCAGCAGTCCGATCTTTGACAGGGCGGACTATGGCTACACCTTC.

In nucleotides, the CDR3 is TGTGCCAGCAGCCAAAGAGCGGGAGGGCCTAGAAATGAGCAGTTCTTC. Translating gives CASSQRAGGPRNEQFF. The chain carries TRBV3-1 and TRBJ2-1, with TRBD2 matching over 10 bases. Germline loops: CDR1 LGHDT, CDR2 YNNKEL (reference sequence). V shed 2 bases and J 7 bases; nucleotides not matched to a gene: 8. CDR3 size: 16 residues.

This clonotype was counted between two and nine times. DNA of the CDR3: TGTGCCAGCAGCTTTCCCTCGACTAGCCGGGCATCCGGGTGGACCGGGGAGCTGTTTTTT. Translating it yields CASSFPSTSRASGWTGELFF. This sequence joins TRBV11-3 and TRBJ2-2; 7 positions agree with TRBD2. Unmatched junction bases numbered 21, after V lost 3 bases and J lost 5 bases. The germline gives CDR1 SGHNT, CDR2 YENEEA. The CDR3 is 20 residues long. The full variable domain, in which reference TRBV11-3 and TRBJ2-2 provide the parts outside the CDR3, is EAGVVQSPRYKIIEKKQPVAFWCNPISGHNTLYWYLQNLGQGPELLIRYENEEAVDDSQLPKDRFSAERLKGVDSTLKIQPAELGDSAVYLCASSFPSTSRASGWTGELFFGEGSRLTVL.

This clonotype has only a few counts. The chain couples TRBV29-1 to TRBJ2-2; D is unclear. From germline, CDR1 is SQVTM and CDR2 ANQGSEA. V was trimmed by 2 bases and J by 9 bases, leaving 16 bases between them. The CDR3 is 14 residues long. This CDR3 reads CSVEIGLDCRELFF. CDR3 sequence (DNA): TGCAGCGTTGAAATTGGGTTGGATTGCCGGGAGCTGTTTTTT.

The rearrangement joins TRBV6-1 to TRBJ1-1; D gene uncertain. Trimming took off 4 bases at V and 0 bases at J, with 9 bases between the two ends. CDR1 MNHNS and CDR2 SASEGT come from the germline V gene. The CDR3 spans 14 residues. The CDR3 DNA is TGTGCCAGCAGTGGGGAGGGAGTGAACACTGAAGCTTTCTTT. Protein product: CASSGEGVNTEAFF.

This clonotype occurred many times. The chain uses TRBV29-1 and TRBJ1-5, with a tentative D call TRBD1 (5 bases). The germline V gene has CDR1 SQVTM and CDR2 ANQGSEA. V shed 7 bases and J shed 5 bases, with 12 bases lying between them. The CDR3 contains 12 residues. CDR3 region: CSAREGYQPQHF. In nucleotides, the CDR3 is TGCAGCGCTAGGGAGGGGTATCAGCCCCAGCATTTT.

This clonotype occurred many times. This sequence joins TRBV12-3 or TRBV12-4 and TRBJ1-3, with 7 bases fitting TRBD1. The CDR3 sequence is 15 residues long. V was clipped by 6 bases and J by 1 base; unmatched bases: 6. The CDR3 coding sequence is TGTGCCAGCAGATATTCAGGGGGTTCTGGAAACACCATATATTTT. This gives the protein CASRYSGGSGNTIYF.

Only a few counts were recorded for this clonotype. This chain uses TRBV20-1 with TRBJ2-7; a weak D match, TRBD2 (7 bases). CDR3 length: 16 amino acids. V was shortened by 0 bases and J by 3 bases, with 18 bases between the two germline ends. The V gene's germline CDR1 is DFQATT and CDR2 SNEGSKA (reference sequence). CDR3 in amino acids: CSARERGGSRLYEQYF. In DNA form, the CDR3 reads TGCAGTGCTAGAGAGAGGGGGGGTAGTCGGCTCTACGAGCAGTACTTC.

This clonotype was observed many times. The chain is built from TRBV12-3 or TRBV12-4 and TRBJ2-7; tentative D call: TRBD1 (7 bases). This CDR3 has 13 amino acids. The V gene lost 5 bases and the J gene lost 0 bases, with 8 bases spanning the gap. This CDR3 is CASSQGGSYEQYV. The CDR3 DNA reads TGTGCCAGCAGTCAGGGGGGCTCCTACGAGCAGTACGTC.

There are a few counts of this clonotype. The chain joins TRBV24-1 to TRBJ2-1, with TRBD2 matching 11 bases. The CDR3 is made up of 14 amino acids. Germline V lookup: CDR1 KGHDR, CDR2 SFDVKD. Trimming at V came to 6 bases and at J to 9 bases, leaving 6 bases not matched to a gene. This chain's CDR3 is CATSTLAGVGEQFF. In DNA form, the CDR3 reads TGTGCCACCAGTACACTAGCGGGAGTGGGTGAGCAGTTCTTC.

This clonotype has at least ten counts. The chain employs TRBV7-8 and TRBJ2-7, with 14 nucleotides matching TRBD2. Germline CDR1 and CDR2: SGHVS and FQNEAQ. The CDR3 length is 19 residues. V shed 8 bases, J shed 1 base, and the junction held 16 bases outside the gene matches. The CDR3 loop reads CASHTSGLAGDRGSYEQYF. CDR3 sequence (DNA): TGTGCCAGCCATACCTCGGGACTAGCGGGAGATAGGGGGTCCTACGAGCAGTACTTC.

The rearrangement uses TRBV27 and TRBJ2-5, with 7 bases matching TRBD1. Germline CDR1 MNHEY, CDR2 SMNVEV (reference sequence). V lost 5 bases to trimming and J lost 4 bases; unmatched junction nucleotides: 7. The CDR3 is 14 residues long. CDR3 sequence reads: CASSRRTGAETQYF. CDR3 nucleotides: TGTGCCAGCAGTCGCAGAACAGGGGCAGAGACCCAGTACTTC.

V usage is TRBV20-1 and J usage is TRBJ2-7; D is perhaps TRBD1 (5 bases). Germline V CDR1 and CDR2: DFQATT, SNEGSKA (reference sequence). The CDR3 length is 15 residues. The V and J ends lost 2 bases and 1 base respectively, with 15 bases between them. The CDR3 DNA reads TGCAGTGCTAGATCCACAAGGGGTTTATCCTACGAGCAGTACGTC. This gives the protein CSARSTRGLSYEQYV.

This clonotype was detected only a few times. The chain couples TRBV12-3 or TRBV12-4 to TRBJ2-2; 9 bases map to TRBD1. Losses at the gene ends were 3 bases for V and 7 bases for J; bases not matched to a gene: 6. The CDR3 extends over 15 amino acids. The CDR3 region is CASSFPGQGVGELFF. The CDR3 bases are TGTGCCAGCAGTTTCCCGGGACAGGGTGTCGGGGAGCTGTTTTTT.

In this sample, this clonotype turned up a few times. The V and J genes are TRBV20-1 and TRBJ2-5, with D possibly TRBD2 on 5 matching bases. The ends were cut back, 3 bases at V and 0 bases at J, with 14 bases in the middle. This CDR3 region has 15 residues. CDR1 DFQATT and CDR2 SNEGSKA come from the germline V gene (reference sequence). This CDR3 reads CSASPGILYQETQYF. CDR3 sequence (DNA): TGCAGTGCTAGCCCCGGGATATTGTACCAAGAGACCCAGTACTTC.

The rearrangement joins TRBV7-9 to TRBJ2-3, with 7 positions matching TRBD1. The trim removed 2 bases at V and 2 bases at J, leaving 7 bases unmatched. The germline CDR1 and CDR2 sequences are SEHNR and FQNEAQ (reference sequence). CDR3 length: 16 residues. The CDR3 here is CASSLSQGFHTDTQYF. The CDR3 DNA follows: TGTGCCAGCAGCTTATCACAGGGGTTCCACACAGATACGCAGTATTTT.

This clonotype came up many times. The chain combines TRBV5-4 with TRBJ1-1, with D unclear. Germline V gives CDR1 SGHNT, CDR2 YYREEE (reference sequence). V lost 3 bases, J lost 1 base, and 10 bases lay in between. CDR3 length: 14 residues. The CDR3 reads CASSSGGRNTEAFF. The CDR3 nucleotides are TGTGCCAGCAGCTCTGGCGGCAGGAACACTGAAGCTTTCTTT.

The chain has TRBV5-8 and TRBJ2-1; D is perhaps TRBD2 (6 bases). The CDR3 extends over 12 amino acids. Per the germline V gene, CDR1 is SGHTS and CDR2 is YDEGEE. V was trimmed by 5 bases and J by 8 bases, leaving 11 bases between them. In DNA, the CDR3 is TGTGCCAGCAGGGGAGGTCTCTATGAGCAGTTCTTC. This sequence encodes CASRGGLYEQFF.

The chain uses TRBV20-1 and TRBJ2-1, with 7 bases identical to TRBD2. The germline V gene has CDR1 DFQATT and CDR2 SNEGSKA (reference sequence). The trim removed 3 bases at V and 3 bases at J, leaving 11 bases unmatched. The CDR3 consists of 16 residues. The CDR3 region has the DNA TGCAGTGCTAGGCGGGGAGGGGTGTCGAACTACAATGAGCAGTTCTTC. Translated: CSARRGGVSNYNEQFF.

This chain joins TRBV2 and TRBJ2-7; TRBD2 is a possible D gene (5 bases). V was clipped by 8 bases and J by 3 bases, with 8 bases between them. This CDR3 contains 11 residues. Germline CDR1 SNHLY, CDR2 FYNNEI. The CDR3 coding sequence is TGTGCCAGCTCCCGGGACTACGAGCAGTACGTC. This gives the protein CASSRDYEQYV.

This clonotype was recorded many times. This rearrangement joins TRBV5-1 to TRBJ1-2, with D hard to call. The CDR3 contains 15 residues. Per germline, CDR1 SGHRS and CDR2 YFSETQ. The V end lost 4 bases, the J end lost 3 bases, and 16 bases lay between the germline ends. The CDR3 protein is CASSRDGRTYYGYTF. The DNA for the CDR3 is TGCGCCAGCAGCCGTGACGGACGAACTTACTATGGCTACACCTTC.

This clonotype came up a few times. The rearrangement uses TRBV10-3 and TRBJ2-1, with 10 bases matching TRBD1. CDR1 is ENHRY, CDR2 SYGVKD, per germline. V lost 10 bases to trimming and J lost 0 bases; unmatched junction nucleotides: 3. There are 14 residues in the CDR3. CDR3 sequence (DNA): TGTGCCACATGGGACAGGGGCTCCTACAATGAGCAGTTCTTC. Translation gives CATWDRGSYNEQFF.